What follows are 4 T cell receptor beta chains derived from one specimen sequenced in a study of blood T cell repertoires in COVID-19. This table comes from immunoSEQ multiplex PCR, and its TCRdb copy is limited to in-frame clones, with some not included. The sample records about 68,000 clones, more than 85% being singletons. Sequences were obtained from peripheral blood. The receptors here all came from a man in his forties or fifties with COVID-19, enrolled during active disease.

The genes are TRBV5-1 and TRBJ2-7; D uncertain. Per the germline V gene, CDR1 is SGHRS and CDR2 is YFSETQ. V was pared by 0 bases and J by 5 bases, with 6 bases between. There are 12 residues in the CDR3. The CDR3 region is CASSLGPNEQYF. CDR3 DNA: TGCGCCAGCAGCTTGGGGCCGAACGAGCAGTACTTC.

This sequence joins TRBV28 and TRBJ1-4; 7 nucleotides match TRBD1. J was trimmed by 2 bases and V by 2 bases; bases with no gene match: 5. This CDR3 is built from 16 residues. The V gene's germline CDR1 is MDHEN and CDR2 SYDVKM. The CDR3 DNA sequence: TGTGCCAGCAGTTTAAGGGGGCCGCATACTAATGAAAAACTGTTTTTT. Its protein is CASSLRGPHTNEKLFF.

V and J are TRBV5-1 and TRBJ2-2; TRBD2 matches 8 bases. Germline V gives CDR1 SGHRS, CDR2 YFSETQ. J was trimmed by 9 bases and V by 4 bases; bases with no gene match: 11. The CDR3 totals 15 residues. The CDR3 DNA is TGCGCCAGCAGCCCGGCGGGGGGCACTGGCCGGGAGCTGTTTTTT. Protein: CASSPAGGTGRELFF.

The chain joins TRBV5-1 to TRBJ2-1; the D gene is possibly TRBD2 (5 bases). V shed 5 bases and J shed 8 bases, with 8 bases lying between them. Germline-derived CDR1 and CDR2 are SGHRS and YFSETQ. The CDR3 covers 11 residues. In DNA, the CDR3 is TGCGCCAGCAGTGCGGACTATGAGCAGTTCTTC. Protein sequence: CASSADYEQFF.